The 2 T cell receptor beta chains below come from one sample, sequenced in a study of T cell repertoires in cytomegalovirus infection. No antigen has been identified for these receptors. MiXCR, run by TCRdb on the reads, gives a single entry per CDR3 protein. The sample carries 700,000 to 850,000 distinct CDR3 sequences, approximately 29% recorded once. The specimen was cultured CD8+ T cells from PBMCs, collected from culture after CMV antigen stimulation. The receptor set was obtained from a human donor in good health (CMV status not recorded). Some clones in this sample may be carry-over from other donors' samples.

This clonotype was counted ten times or more. The chain has TRBV7-8 and TRBJ1-1; 8 nucleotides line up with TRBD1. Germline V gene sequence: CDR1 SGHVS, CDR2 FQNEAQ. The CDR3 runs 17 residues. V gave up 5 bases and J gave up 0 bases; unmatched junction bases: 11. CDR3 region: CASSEGQGAWMNTEAFF. The CDR3 nucleotides are TGTGCCAGCAGCGAGGGGCAGGGGGCATGGATGAACACTGAAGCTTTCTTT.

As concerns this clonotype: A much larger clone lies one base from this, so it may be a read error. The CDR3 loop reads CASSSPEGVDSPLHF. CDR3 bases: TGTGCCAGCAGCTCCCCGGAAGGGGTTGATTCACCCCTCCACTTT. The genes are TRBV7-2 and TRBJ1-6, with D maybe TRBD1 (5 bases). This CDR3 contains 15 residues. Germline V gene data show CDR1 as SGHTA and CDR2 as FQGNSA. V dropped 4 bases and J dropped 8 bases, with 15 bases sitting between them.